This T cell receptor (beta chain) was recorded in a study of memory CD4+ T cells and cytomegalovirus serostatus. Study findings and constraints: About 40% of the 164 known CMV-associated TCRbeta sequences appeared in CD4+ memory. Median bootstrapped AUC for CMV status was just under 0.97 originally, less than 0.93 US-trained.

The assay was immunoSEQ multiplex PCR, and TCRdb's table has in-frame clones only and misses some. The sample consists of tens of thousands of clones, 76% of them appearing once. On this clone itself: What it binds is not known.

Deletions cut 6 bases from V and 4 bases from J, with 4 bases between. The CDR3 extends over 10 amino acids. Germline-derived CDR1 and CDR2 are MNHEY and SMNVEV (reference sequence). Single viable CD3+CD4+CD8-CD45RO+ cells were sorted as the memory CD4+ T cells. This TCR was sampled from an adult in good health and CMV-seropositive. The chain recombines TRBV27 with TRBJ2-7; D unclear. The source material was memory CD4+ T cells from blood. CDR3 DNA sequence: TGTGCCAGCAGCCCTTACGAGCAGTACTTC. It specifies CASSPYEQYF.